This TCR beta chain stems from a study of circulating CD8 cells and anti-PD-1 response in melanoma (dated by TCRdb to 2018 to 2020). With regard to the full study: Nivolumab was given to patients intravenously at 3 mg/kg every 2 weeks. Of the approximately 13 patients in the melanoma cohort, anti-PD-1 was received as first-line therapy by seven patients, and prior targeted therapy or immunotherapy had been received by six patients. Patients with complete or partial responses were counted as responders, while patients with stable or progressive disease (RECIST v1.1) were counted as non-responders. The TCR repertoire analysis was performed on approximately 11 melanoma patients, comprising 7 non-responders and 4 responders. PD-1 on on-treatment samples was detected using a biotinylated anti-human IgG4 antibody.

Sequencing used a NextSeq 500. The QIAseq Immune Repertoire RNA Library Kit, Human TCR Panel, was used to prepare TCR libraries from 15 ng of total RNA. TCR libraries were sequenced on an Illumina NextSeq with a Mid Output V2 kit, and asymmetric 261x41 paired-end reads were used. Each TCR library was diluted to 4 nM, pooled, denatured and loaded at approximately 1 pM. The paper's processing steps were these. Processing of the TCR FASTQ files took place in the QIAGEN GeneGlobe Data Analysis Center, and downstream analysis was done in R 3.5.2. Clonality was calculated as one minus Shannon entropy normalized by the log of the number of unique productive sequences. For each subset, Fisher exact tests at 5% FDR were used to find TRA or TRB clonotypes whose abundance differed between baseline and M1. Differentially abundant clonotypes were categorized as emerging, expanding, contracting or non-expanding/contracting. Morisita's overlap index was used to measure repertoire overlap between patients. The raw public reads went through TCRdb reprocessing: fastp at Q25, MiXCR clone calling, in-frame beta chains kept. Identical CDR3 protein sequences are pooled into one entry, listed with their most common genes and DNA. TCRdb, rather than the study authors, made the V and J calls. The sample records some 590 distinct CDR3 sequences, roughly 11% of which are singletons. About 40% of the sample is held by the ten biggest clonotypes.

Study-wide findings and limitations: The cohort included both treatment-naive and previously treated patients, and the authors noted that this mix could influence results. Because material was limited, experiments were generally done without replicates. Between subsets, repertoires were largely private, with fewer than 7.5% of TRB clonotypes shared at M1, and the highest sharing was seen between DPOS and TIGIT. The DNEG repertoire was the most diverse; PD-1 and DPOS showed similar, higher clonality, and TIGIT repertoires were the least diverse. Since no tumor material could be accessed, the researchers instead assessed tumor reactivity using peptide assays on expanded sorted subsets. Only baseline and M1 samples, drawn from a small cohort with few responders, went into the published TCR repertoire comparisons.

The germline V gene (reference sequence) yields LNHDA for CDR1 and SQIVND for CDR2. V has 2 bases trimmed and J has 7 bases trimmed; junction bases matching no gene number 7. The CDR3 measures 15 amino acids from cysteine to phenylalanine. The CDR3 DNA has 45 bases and is translated from base 1. Compared with the rest of its sample, this clonotype is large (0.1 to 1%). Its antigen specificity is not known. Base quality data are lacking; no much larger clone is found one base away. A BD FACSAria II cell sorter was used to sort four subsets, defined by PD-1 and/or TIGIT, from live CD3+CD8+TCRalphabeta+ cells. To characterize how relevant each subset is to anti-PD-1 therapy response, circulating CD8 T cells were sorted into four subsets based on PD-1 and TIGIT expression. For every sorted CD8 T-cell subset, sequencing covered both the TCR alpha and the TCR beta chains. Peripheral blood was collected at three points: before the first anti-PD-1 injection, after two injections and after four injections. Ficoll gradient centrifugation was used to isolate PBMCs right away. Until use, PBMCs were cryopreserved in liquid nitrogen in RPMI containing roughly 22% FCS and about 10% DMSO. After thawing, PBMCs were stained with a viability dye and with antibodies against CD3, CD8alpha, TCRalphabeta, PD-1 and TIGIT. The RNeasy Kit was used to extract total RNA, and all samples had a RIN greater than 7.

The rearrangement combines TRBV19 with TRBJ1-5; TRBD1 lines up with 8 middle nucleotides. The sequences come from CD8+ T cells from PBMCs, collected at baseline or after one month of anti-PD-1 therapy (not recorded which). The sequence was collected from a human donor with melanoma. The DNA is as follows: TGTGCCAGTAGTATATCGACAGGGGTGGACCAGCCCCAGCATTTT. This yields the protein CASSISTGVDQPQHF.